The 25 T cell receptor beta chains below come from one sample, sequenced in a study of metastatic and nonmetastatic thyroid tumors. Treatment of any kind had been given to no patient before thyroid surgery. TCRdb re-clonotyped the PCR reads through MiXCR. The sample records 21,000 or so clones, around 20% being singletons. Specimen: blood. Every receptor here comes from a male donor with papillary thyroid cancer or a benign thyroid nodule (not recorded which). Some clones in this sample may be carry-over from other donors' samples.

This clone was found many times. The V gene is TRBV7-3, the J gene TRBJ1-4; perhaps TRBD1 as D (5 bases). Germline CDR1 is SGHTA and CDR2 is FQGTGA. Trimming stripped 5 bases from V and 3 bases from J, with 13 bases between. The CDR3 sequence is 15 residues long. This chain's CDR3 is CASSQTGGANEKLFF. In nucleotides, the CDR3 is TGTGCCAGCAGCCAAACAGGAGGGGCTAATGAAAAACTGTTTTTT. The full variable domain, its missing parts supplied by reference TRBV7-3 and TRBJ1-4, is GAGVSQTPSNKVTEKGKYVELRCDPISGHTALYWYRQSLGQGPEFLIYFQGTGAADDSGLPNDRFFAVRPEGSVSTLKIQRTERGDSAVYLCASSQTGGANEKLFFGSGTQLSVL.

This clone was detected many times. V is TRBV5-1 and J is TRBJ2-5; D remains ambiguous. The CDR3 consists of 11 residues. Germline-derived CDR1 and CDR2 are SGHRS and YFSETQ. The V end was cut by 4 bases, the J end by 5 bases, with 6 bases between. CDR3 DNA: TGCGCCAGCAGCCGCCAGGAGACCCAGTACTTC. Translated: CASSRQETQYF.

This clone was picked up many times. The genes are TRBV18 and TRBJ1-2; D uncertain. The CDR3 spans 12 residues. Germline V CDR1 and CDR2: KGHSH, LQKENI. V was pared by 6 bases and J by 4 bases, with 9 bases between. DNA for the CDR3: TGTGCCAGCTCCGGACTAGGCTATGGCTACACCTTC. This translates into CASSGLGYGYTF.

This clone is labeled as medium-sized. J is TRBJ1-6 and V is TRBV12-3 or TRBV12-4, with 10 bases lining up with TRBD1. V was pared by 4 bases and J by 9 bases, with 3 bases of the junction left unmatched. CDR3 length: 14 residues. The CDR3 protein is CASSYRDRGSPLHF. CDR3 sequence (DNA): TGTGCCAGCAGTTACCGGGACAGGGGTTCACCCCTCCACTTT.

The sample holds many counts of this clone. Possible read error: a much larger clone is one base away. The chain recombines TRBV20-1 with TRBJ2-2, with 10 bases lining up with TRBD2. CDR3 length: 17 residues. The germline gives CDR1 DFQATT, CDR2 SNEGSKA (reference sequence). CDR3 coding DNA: TGCATTGCTAGAGATCAAGGGGCTAGCGGGAGCCCCGGGGAGCTGTTTTTT. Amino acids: CIARDQGASGSPGELFF.

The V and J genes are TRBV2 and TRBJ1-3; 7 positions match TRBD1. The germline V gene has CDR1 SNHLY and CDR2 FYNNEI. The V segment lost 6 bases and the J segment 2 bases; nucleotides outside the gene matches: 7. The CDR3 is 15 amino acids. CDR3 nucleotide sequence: TGTGCCAGCAGATACACAGGGGTCCCTGGAAACACCATATATTTT. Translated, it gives CASRYTGVPGNTIYF.

The CDR3 nucleotides are TGTGCCAGCTCACTCAAAGGGGGGTCCTACGAGCAGTACTTC. It is translated as CASSLKGGSYEQYF. The chain uses TRBV18 and TRBJ2-7, with D perhaps given as TRBD1 or TRBD2 (6 bases each). Germline V gives CDR1 KGHSH, CDR2 LQKENI. The CDR3 loop spans 14 amino acids. V shed 4 bases and J shed 1 base, with 11 bases lying between them.

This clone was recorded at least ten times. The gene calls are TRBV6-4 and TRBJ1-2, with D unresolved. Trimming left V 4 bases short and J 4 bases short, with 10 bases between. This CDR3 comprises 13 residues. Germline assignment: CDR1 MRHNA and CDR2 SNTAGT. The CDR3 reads CASSAGEGYGYTF. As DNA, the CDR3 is TGTGCCAGCAGTGCTGGCGAGGGCTATGGCTACACCTTC.

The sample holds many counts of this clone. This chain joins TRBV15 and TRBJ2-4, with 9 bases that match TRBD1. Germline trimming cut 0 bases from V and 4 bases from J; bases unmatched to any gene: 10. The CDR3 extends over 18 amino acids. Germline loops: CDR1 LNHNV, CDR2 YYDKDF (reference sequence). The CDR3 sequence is CATSREVIGGQGKNIQYF. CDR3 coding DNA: TGTGCCACCAGCAGAGAGGTTATTGGGGGACAGGGAAAAAACATTCAGTACTTC. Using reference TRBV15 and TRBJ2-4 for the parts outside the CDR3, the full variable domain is DAMVIQNPRYQVTQFGKPVTLSCSQTLNHNVMYWYQQKSSQAPKLLFHYYDKDFNNEADTPDNFQSRRPNTSFCFLDIRSPGLGDTAMYLCATSREVIGGQGKNIQYFGAGTRLSVL.

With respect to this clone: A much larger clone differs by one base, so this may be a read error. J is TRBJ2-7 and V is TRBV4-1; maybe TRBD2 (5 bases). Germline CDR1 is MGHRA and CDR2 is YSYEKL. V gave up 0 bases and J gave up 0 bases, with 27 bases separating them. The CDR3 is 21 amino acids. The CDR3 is CASSQDFAGIAFAASSYEQYF. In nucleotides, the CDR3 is TGCGCCAGCAGCCAAGATTTTGCCGGAATAGCGTTTGCTGCTAGCTCCTACGAGCAGTACTTC.

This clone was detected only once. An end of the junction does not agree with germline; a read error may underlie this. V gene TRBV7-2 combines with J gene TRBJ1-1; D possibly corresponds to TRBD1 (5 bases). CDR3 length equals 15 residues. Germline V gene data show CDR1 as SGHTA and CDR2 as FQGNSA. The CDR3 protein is CASRRAVGVKTEAFF. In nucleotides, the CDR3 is TGTGCCAGCAGAAGGGCGGTGGGGGTGAAGACTGAAGCTTTCTTT. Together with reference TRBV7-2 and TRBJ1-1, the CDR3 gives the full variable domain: GAGVSQSPSNKVTEKGKDVELRCDPISGHTALYWYRQSLGQGLEFLIYFQGNSAPDKSGLPSDRFSAERTGGSVSTLTIQRTQQEDSAVYLCASRRAVGVKTEAFFGQGTRLTVV.

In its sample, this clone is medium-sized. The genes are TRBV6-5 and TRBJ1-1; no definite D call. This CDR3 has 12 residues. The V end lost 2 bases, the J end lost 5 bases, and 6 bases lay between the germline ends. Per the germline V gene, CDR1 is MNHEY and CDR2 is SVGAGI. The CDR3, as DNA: TGTGCCAGCAGTTACACGGGGACTGAAGCTTTCTTT. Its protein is CASSYTGTEAFF.

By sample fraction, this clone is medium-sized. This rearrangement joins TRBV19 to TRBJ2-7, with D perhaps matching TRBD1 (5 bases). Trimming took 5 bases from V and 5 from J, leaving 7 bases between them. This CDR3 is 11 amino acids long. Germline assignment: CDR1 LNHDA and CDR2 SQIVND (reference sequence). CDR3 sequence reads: CASSQGHEQYF. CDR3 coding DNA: TGTGCCAGTAGTCAGGGTCACGAGCAGTACTTC.

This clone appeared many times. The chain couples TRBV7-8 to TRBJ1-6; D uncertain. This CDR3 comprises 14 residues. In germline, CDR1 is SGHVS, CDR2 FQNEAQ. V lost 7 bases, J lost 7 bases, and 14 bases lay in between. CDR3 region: CASTLRTRNSPLHF. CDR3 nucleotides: TGTGCCAGCACCCTTCGGACCAGGAATTCACCCCTCCACTTT.

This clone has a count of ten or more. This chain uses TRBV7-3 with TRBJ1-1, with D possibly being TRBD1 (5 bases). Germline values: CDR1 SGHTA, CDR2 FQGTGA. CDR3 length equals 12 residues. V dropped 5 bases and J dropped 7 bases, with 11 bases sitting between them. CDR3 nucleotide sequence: TGTGCCAGCAGCCATGGGGGGGATGAAGCTTTCTTT. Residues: CASSHGGDEAFF. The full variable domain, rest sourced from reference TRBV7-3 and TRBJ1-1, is GAGVSQTPSNKVTEKGKYVELRCDPISGHTALYWYRQSLGQGPEFLIYFQGTGAADDSGLPNDRFFAVRPEGSVSTLKIQRTERGDSAVYLCASSHGGDEAFFGQGTRLTVV.

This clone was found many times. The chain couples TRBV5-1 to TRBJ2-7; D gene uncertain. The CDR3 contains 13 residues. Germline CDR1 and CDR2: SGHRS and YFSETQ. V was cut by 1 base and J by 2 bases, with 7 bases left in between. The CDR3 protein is CASSLTATYEQYF. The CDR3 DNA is TGCGCCAGCAGCTTGACGGCCACCTACGAGCAGTACTTC.

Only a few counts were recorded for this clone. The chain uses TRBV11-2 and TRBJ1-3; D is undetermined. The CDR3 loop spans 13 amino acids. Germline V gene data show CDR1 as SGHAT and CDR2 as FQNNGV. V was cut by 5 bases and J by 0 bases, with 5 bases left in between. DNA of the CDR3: TGTGCCAGCAGCCACTACTCTGGAAACACCATATATTTT. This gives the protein CASSHYSGNTIYF. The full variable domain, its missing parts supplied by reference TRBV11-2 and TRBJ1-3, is EAGVAQSPRYKIIEKRQSVAFWCNPISGHATLYWYQQILGQGPKLLIQFQNNGVVDDSQLPKDRFSAERLKGVDSTLKIQPAKLEDSAVYLCASSHYSGNTIYFGEGSWLTVV.

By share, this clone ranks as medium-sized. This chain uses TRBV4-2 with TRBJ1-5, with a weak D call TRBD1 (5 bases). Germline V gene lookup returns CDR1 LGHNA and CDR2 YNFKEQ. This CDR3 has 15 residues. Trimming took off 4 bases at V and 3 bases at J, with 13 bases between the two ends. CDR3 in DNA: TGTGCCAGCAGCCTCCAGACAGACTTCAATCAGCCCCAGCATTTT. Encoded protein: CASSLQTDFNQPQHF.

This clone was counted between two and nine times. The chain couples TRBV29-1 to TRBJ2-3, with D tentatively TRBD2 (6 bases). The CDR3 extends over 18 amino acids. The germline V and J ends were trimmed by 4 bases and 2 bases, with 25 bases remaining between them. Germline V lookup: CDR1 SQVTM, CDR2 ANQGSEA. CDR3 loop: CSVVIRRVGRGATDTQYF. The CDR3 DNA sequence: TGCAGCGTTGTTATCCGAAGGGTCGGGCGGGGTGCCACAGATACGCAGTATTTT.

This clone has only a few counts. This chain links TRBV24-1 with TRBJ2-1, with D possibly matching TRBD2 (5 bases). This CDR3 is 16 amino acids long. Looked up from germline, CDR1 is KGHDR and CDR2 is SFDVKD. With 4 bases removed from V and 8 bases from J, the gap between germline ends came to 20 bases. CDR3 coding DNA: TGTGCCACCAGTGACCCAAGGTGGCTAGCCGGATATGAGCAGTTCTTC. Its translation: CATSDPRWLAGYEQFF.

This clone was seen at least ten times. DNA for the CDR3: TGCAGTGCTAGAGATATGGGACAGGGGGCGCACTACGAGCAGTACTTC. It codes for CSARDMGQGAHYEQYF. The gene calls are TRBV20-1 and TRBJ2-7; TRBD1 matches at 12 bases. This CDR3 has 16 residues. V gave up 0 bases and J gave up 3 bases; unmatched junction bases: 6. CDR1 and CDR2 from the germline V gene are DFQATT and SNEGSKA (reference sequence).

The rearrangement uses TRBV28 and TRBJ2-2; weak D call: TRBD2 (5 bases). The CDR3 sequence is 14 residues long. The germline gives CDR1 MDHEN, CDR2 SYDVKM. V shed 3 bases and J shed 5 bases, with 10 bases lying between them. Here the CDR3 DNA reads TGTGCCAGCAGTTTTATAGGGAGAACCGGGGAGCTGTTTTTT. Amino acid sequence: CASSFIGRTGELFF.

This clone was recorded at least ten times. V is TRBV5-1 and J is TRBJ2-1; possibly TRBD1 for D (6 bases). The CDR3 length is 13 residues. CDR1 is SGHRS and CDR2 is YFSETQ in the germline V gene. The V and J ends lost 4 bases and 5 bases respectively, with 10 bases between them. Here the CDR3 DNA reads TGCGCCAGCAGCAAGCAGGGGCACAATGAGCAGTTCTTC. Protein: CASSKQGHNEQFF.

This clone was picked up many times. In DNA form, the CDR3 reads TGCAGTGCTAGAGATTGGGAGTCCGTTATTGGCTACACCTTC. It specifies CSARDWESVIGYTF. This chain links TRBV20-1 with TRBJ1-2; D not certain. V was trimmed by 0 bases and J by 7 bases, leaving 15 bases between them. This CDR3 has 14 residues. Germline V gives CDR1 DFQATT, CDR2 SNEGSKA (reference sequence).

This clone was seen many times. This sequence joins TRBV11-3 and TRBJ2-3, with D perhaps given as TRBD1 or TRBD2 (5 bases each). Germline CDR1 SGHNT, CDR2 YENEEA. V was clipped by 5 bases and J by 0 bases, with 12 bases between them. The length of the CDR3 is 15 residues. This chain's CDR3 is CASSPGRVSTDTQYF. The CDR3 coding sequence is TGTGCCAGCAGCCCGGGACGGGTGAGCACAGATACGCAGTATTTT.